Listed below are T cell receptor beta chains from one sample, sequenced in a study of patients and donors after allogeneic stem cell transplantation. TCRdb independently ran MiXCR on the RT-PCR reads; one entry per CDR3 protein. Altogether about 400,000 distinct CDR3 sequences are present, roughly 17% being singletons, with the ten largest covering over 6%. Sequences were obtained from blood, either unsorted or a sorted T cell fraction (not recorded which). These receptors were collected from a human donor who was either an allogeneic HSCT recipient or a stem cell or donor lymphocyte infusion donor (not recorded which). It is not recorded whose cells these are; they may come from a transplant donor. The CDR3 runs from the conserved cysteine through the conserved F or W. The D gene is left open where the match is weak. Not all rows give a size; the values are once, few, many and, for expanded clones, a class.

j_call v_call d_call clone_size cdr3_nt cdr3_aa
TRBJ2-7 TRBV7-8 TRBD1 many TGTGCCAGCAGCTCCCGGGACAGCCTAACCTACGAGCAGTACTTC CASSSRDSLTYEQYF
TRBJ1-4 TRBV20-1 . few TGCAGTGCTAGGCGTATGGGGGCGCAATGGAATGAAAAACTGTTTTTT CSARRMGAQWNEKLFF
TRBJ2-3 TRBV28 . few TGTGCCAGCTCCACTATCGGCTTCACAGATACGCAGTATTTT CASSTIGFTDTQYF
TRBJ2-3 TRBV7-3 . . TGTGCCAGCAGCTTTGGCTTAGGCGCAGATACGCAGTATTTT CASSFGLGADTQYF
TRBJ2-5 TRBV5-1 . few TGCGCCAGCAGCTTGTCAGGGTCCGAAGAGACCCAGTACTTC CASSLSGSEETQYF
TRBJ1-1 TRBV7-9 . . TGTGCCAGCAGCCGTGTGCAGCCACGAGCTTTCTTT CASSRVQPRAFF
TRBJ2-1 TRBV19 . . TGTGCCAGTAGTACCACCGGCTCCTACAATGAGCAGTTCTTC CASSTTGSYNEQFF
TRBJ1-4 TRBV5-1 . . TGCGCCAGCAGCTTGGGTACCCTCTGGACAGCCAAGGGGGAAAAACTGTTTTTT CASSLGTLWTAKGEKLFF
TRBJ2-2 TRBV5-1 TRBD1 many TGCGCCAGCAGCACGACAGGGGGCAGGGCCGGGGAGCTGTTTTTT CASSTTGGRAGELFF
TRBJ2-1 TRBV4-3 TRBD2 . TGCGCCAGCAGCAACGGGGGGATCGAGAATGAGCAGTTCTTC CASSNGGIENEQFF
TRBJ2-3 TRBV28 . few TGTGCCAGCAGTTTCCCCTCAGACCGGACCAATACGCAGTATTTT CASSFPSDRTNTQYF
TRBJ2-3 TRBV11-2 . few TGTGCCAGCAGCTTAACCCCGTTCCGGCTAGCAGGATCAGATACGCAGTATTTT CASSLTPFRLAGSDTQYF
TRBJ1-2 TRBV6-1 TRBD1 . TGTGCCAGCAGCCGGGACAGGGATCATGGCTACACCTTC CASSRDRDHGYTF
TRBJ2-7 TRBV28 . few TGTGCCAGCAGCCCGGGCCGAGGGGGCGAGCAGTACTTC CASSPGRGGEQYF
TRBJ2-2 TRBV15 . many TGTGCCACCAGCATTCAAACCGGGGAGCTGTTTTTT CATSIQTGELFF
TRBJ1-1 TRBV10-3 . . TGTGCCATCAGTGAGTCTCAAGTAGGGAACACTGAAGCTTTCTTT CAISESQVGNTEAFF
TRBJ2-7 TRBV5-1 TRBD1 many TGCGCCAGCAGCGGCGGACAGGTCTACGAGCAGTACTTC CASSGGQVYEQYF